Detailed here is one T cell receptor (beta chain). Its cognate antigen is unknown. This specimen belongs to a study of cytomegalovirus exposure and HLA in healthy donors. Looking at the study overall: A preliminary data release comprised 70 million to 95 million unique TCRs obtained from HLA-typed donors.

Primers: 60 Vbeta forward and 13 Jbeta reverse. Here immunoSEQ multiplex PCR was the method, and the copy in TCRdb shows in-frame clones only, minus some. The table lists about 90,000 clones, approximately 78% of them singletons. Findings of the study overall: Previously analyzed data showed that most TCR beta V segments were productive at a frequency of about 87% or about 30%. Excluded: some indistinguishable V segments such as TRBV6-2 and TRBV6-3.

Germline V CDR1 and CDR2: SGHKS, YYEKEE (reference sequence). Unmatched junction bases numbered 7, after V lost 0 bases and J lost 8 bases. The CDR3 spans 14 residues. This TCR was sampled from a woman aged 35 to 49 in good health and CMV-seropositive. Material: PBMCs. The rearrangement joins TRBV5-5 to TRBJ1-2; 7 nucleotides match TRBD1. This chain's CDR3 is CASSLEAGGRGYTF. CDR3 nucleotides: TGTGCCAGCAGCTTGGAGGCAGGGGGTCGGGGCTACACCTTC.